One and the same sample provided the 26 T cell receptor beta chains below, sequenced in a study of blood T cell repertoires in COVID-19. Generated by immunoSEQ multiplex PCR, the TCRdb table keeps only in-frame clones and is missing some. Of 140,000 or so clones in the sample, 70% to 85% were seen once. Sample: PBMCs or T cells enriched from blood (not recorded which). The source is a man in his forties or fifties who had recovered from COVID-19.

The V call is TRBV10-3, the J call TRBJ2-5; D is possibly TRBD2 (5 bases). The germline gives CDR1 ENHRY, CDR2 SYGVKD. V was pared by 8 bases and J by 5 bases, with 21 bases between. The CDR3 totals 15 residues. The CDR3 region is CAIAFGTRGVETQYF. The DNA for the CDR3 is TGTGCCATCGCTTTCGGTACTCGGGGAGTGGAGACCCAGTACTTC.

This chain joins TRBV12-3 or TRBV12-4 and TRBJ1-6; D is perhaps TRBD1 (5 bases). V was trimmed by 8 bases and J by 10 bases, leaving 15 bases between them. The CDR3 totals 13 residues. The CDR3 is CASRTREGSPLHF. The CDR3 DNA sequence: TGTGCCAGCCGGACCAGGGAAGGGTCACCCCTCCACTTT.

The chain uses TRBV6-6 and TRBJ1-1; maybe TRBD1 (5 bases). Trimming took 0 bases from V and 7 from J, leaving 12 bases between them. This CDR3 has 14 amino acids. Germline CDR1 is MNHNY and CDR2 is SVGAGI (reference sequence). CDR3 bases: TGTGCCAGCAGTTACTCGTTTCAGGGAGGTGAAGCTTTCTTT. Translated, it gives CASSYSFQGGEAFF.

The chain joins TRBV7-3 to TRBJ1-5; D gene uncertain. The CDR3 spans 13 residues. Looked up from germline, CDR1 is SGHTA and CDR2 is FQGTGA. V shed 5 bases and J shed 0 bases, with 5 bases lying between them. The CDR3 reads CASSRDSNQPQHF. The CDR3 DNA reads as TGTGCCAGCAGCCGAGATAGCAATCAGCCCCAGCATTTT.

The J gene is TRBJ1-1, the V gene TRBV18; the D is unclear. The CDR3 contains 12 residues. Trimming removed 0 bases from V and 6 bases from J, with 5 bases in between. The germline V gene has CDR1 KGHSH and CDR2 LQKENI. CDR3 loop: CASSPPASEAFF. The CDR3, as DNA: TGTGCCAGCTCACCACCGGCCTCTGAAGCTTTCTTT.

The gene calls are TRBV7-2 and TRBJ2-7, with D maybe TRBD1 (6 bases). Germline V gene lookup returns CDR1 SGHTA and CDR2 FQGNSA. CDR3 size: 15 residues. Trimming left V 1 base short and J 6 bases short, with 16 bases between. CDR3 sequence reads: CASSLDRARGGEQYF. Written as DNA, the CDR3 is TGTGCCAGCAGCTTAGACAGGGCACGCGGTGGCGAGCAGTACTTC. Together with reference TRBV7-2 and TRBJ2-7, the CDR3 gives the full variable domain: GAGVSQSPSNKVTEKGKDVELRCDPISGHTALYWYRQSLGQGLEFLIYFQGNSAPDKSGLPSDRFSAERTGGSVSTLTIQRTQQEDSAVYLCASSLDRARGGEQYFGPGTRLTVT.

This clone has a single count. The rearrangement uses TRBV4-1 and TRBJ2-1; 9 bases align to TRBD1. The CDR3 runs to 18 residues. Germline assignment: CDR1 MGHRA and CDR2 YSYEKL. The trim removed 1 base at V and 9 bases at J, leaving 16 bases unmatched. The CDR3 coding sequence is TGCGCCAGCAGCCAAGGACCCGCGGGACAGGGATTCAATAGTGAGCAGTTCTTC. Translated: CASSQGPAGQGFNSEQFF.

The chain uses TRBV7-9 and TRBJ2-7; 9 bases are a match to TRBD1. The CDR3 covers 14 residues. V shed 5 bases and J 2 bases; nucleotides not matched to a gene: 4. Germline V CDR1 and CDR2: SEHNR, FQNEAQ (reference sequence). CDR3 region: CASSQDRGPYEQYF. DNA of the CDR3: TGTGCCAGCAGCCAGGACAGGGGCCCCTACGAGCAGTACTTC.

This sequence joins TRBV28 and TRBJ2-7; TRBD2 agrees at 7 bases. Germline CDR1 and CDR2: MDHEN and SYDVKM. V dropped 5 bases and J dropped 3; count of bases not matched to a gene: 7. The CDR3 has 14 amino acids. Here the CDR3 reads CASSPSGPIYEQYF. DNA for the CDR3: TGTGCCAGCAGTCCTAGCGGACCTATCTACGAGCAGTACTTC.

This chain uses TRBV9 with TRBJ2-7; D uncertain. The CDR3 has 15 residues. Germline CDR1 is SGDLS and CDR2 is YYNGEE. The V end lost 3 bases, the J end lost 1 base, and 14 bases lay between the germline ends. CDR3 sequence reads: CASSAQAPPSYEQYF. The CDR3 DNA reads TGTGCCAGCAGCGCTCAGGCTCCTCCTTCCTACGAGCAGTACTTC.

The genes are TRBV28 and TRBJ1-2; TRBD1 aligns across 9 bases. This CDR3 is 15 amino acids long. Germline-derived CDR1 and CDR2 are MDHEN and SYDVKM. V was pared by 5 bases and J by 4 bases, with 8 bases of the junction left unmatched. This CDR3 reads CASSPLTGGAYGYTF. CDR3 in DNA: TGTGCCAGCAGTCCATTGACAGGGGGGGCCTATGGCTACACCTTC.

CDR3 amino acids: CASSQDRTEAFF. In DNA form, the CDR3 reads TGCGCCAGCAGCCAAGACCGCACTGAAGCTTTCTTT. J is TRBJ1-1 and V is TRBV4-3, with no clear D. V lost 0 bases to trimming and J lost 4 bases, with 3 bases between them. This CDR3 is 12 amino acids long. Germline lookup yields CDR1 LGHNA and CDR2 YSLEER.

This chain connects TRBV18 to TRBJ2-2; possibly TRBD1 for D (6 bases). The V end lost 6 bases, the J end lost 5 bases, and 13 bases lay between the germline ends. The germline V gene has CDR1 KGHSH and CDR2 LQKENI. This CDR3 contains 14 residues. The CDR3 bases are TGTGCCAGCTCTCGTCAAACAGGGACCGGGGAGCTGTTTTTT. It translates to CASSRQTGTGELFF.

The rearrangement links TRBV7-3 to TRBJ2-3, with D possibly matching TRBD2 (5 bases). Trimming took 5 bases from V and 6 from J, leaving 18 bases between them. This CDR3 has 15 amino acids. Germline values: CDR1 SGHTA, CDR2 FQGTGA. CDR3 bases: TGTGCCAGCAGCCCGACGATCGGGGTGGGGGATACGCAGTATTTT. It translates to CASSPTIGVGDTQYF.

The chain uses TRBV7-9 and TRBJ1-2, with 10 bases identical to TRBD1. The CDR3 consists of 14 residues. Unmatched junction bases numbered 4, after V lost 4 bases and J lost 5 bases. Germline assignment: CDR1 SEHNR and CDR2 FQNEAQ (reference sequence). The CDR3 sequence is CASSSGTGVYGYTF. CDR3 coding DNA: TGTGCCAGCAGCTCAGGGACAGGGGTATATGGCTACACCTTC. Full variable domain (rest looked up from reference TRBV7-9 and TRBJ1-2): DTGVSQNPRHKITKRGQNVTFRCDPISEHNRLYWYRQTLGQGPEFLTYFQNEAQLEKSRLLSDRFSAERPKGSFSTLEIQRTEQGDSAMYLCASSSGTGVYGYTFGSGTRLTVV.

This CDR3 is CASSQDSARTGVIYGYTF. The CDR3, as DNA: TGCGCCAGCAGCCAAGATTCCGCGCGGACAGGGGTCATCTATGGCTACACCTTC. The chain joins TRBV4-3 to TRBJ1-2; 9 nucleotides align to TRBD1. Germline CDR1 reads LGHNA; CDR2 reads YSLEER. The CDR3 totals 18 residues. J lost 4 bases, V lost 0 bases, and 12 bases had no gene match.

The chain links TRBV27 to TRBJ2-1; 10 positions agree with TRBD1. With V trimmed by 5 bases and J by 0 bases, 10 bases remained unmatched. Germline values: CDR1 MNHEY, CDR2 SMNVEV (reference sequence). The CDR3 spans 18 residues. The CDR3 region has the DNA TGTGCCAGCAGTCCCGGGACAGGGGTCCTAAGCTCCTACAATGAGCAGTTCTTC. This translates into CASSPGTGVLSSYNEQFF.

Only a few counts were recorded for this clone. This rearrangement joins TRBV9 to TRBJ1-1; unclear D gene. The germline V and J ends were trimmed by 3 bases and 4 bases, with 13 bases remaining between them. The CDR3 is 14 residues long. Germline CDR1 SGDLS, CDR2 YYNGEE. CDR3 bases: TGTGCCAGCAGCGAAGACGACTTACTCACTGAAGCTTTCTTT. It translates to CASSEDDLLTEAFF.

The chain has TRBV19 and TRBJ1-1; D uncertain. The length of the CDR3 is 12 residues. V was pared by 7 bases and J by 1 base, with 7 bases between. Per the germline V gene, CDR1 is LNHDA and CDR2 is SQIVND (reference sequence). CDR3 nucleotide sequence: TGTGCCAGTAATCGGAGGAACACTGAAGCTTTCTTT. Translating gives CASNRRNTEAFF.

In its sample, this clone was seen once. The chain couples TRBV5-1 to TRBJ2-3, with a weak D call TRBD2 (5 bases). This CDR3 contains 16 residues. The V end lost 0 bases, the J end lost 4 bases, and 15 bases lay between the germline ends. Germline values: CDR1 SGHRS, CDR2 YFSETQ. The CDR3 region is CASSLGRSGGADTQYF. As DNA, the CDR3 is TGCGCCAGCAGCTTGGGACGGAGCGGTGGGGCAGATACGCAGTATTTT.

The chain uses TRBV7-6 and TRBJ2-5; 10 bases align to TRBD2. CDR3 length equals 17 residues. Germline V gene lookup returns CDR1 SGHVS and CDR2 FNYEAQ. V trimming: 1 base; J trimming: 7 bases; junction bases outside the gene matches: 12. DNA for the CDR3: TGTGCCAGCAGCTTAGTCCAGCGGGGGGGCACGTTGGGGACCCAGTACTTC. This translates into CASSLVQRGGTLGTQYF.

The chain is built from TRBV7-2 and TRBJ1-6, with 8 bases fitting TRBD1. J lost 10 bases, V lost 0 bases, and 5 bases had no gene match. This CDR3 comprises 15 residues. CDR1 is SGHTA and CDR2 is FQGNSA in the germline V gene. CDR3 DNA: TGTGCCAGCAGCTTAGCGCCAGGGGGCAGATCACCCCTCCACTTT. Its protein is CASSLAPGGRSPLHF. The full variable domain, its missing parts supplied by reference TRBV7-2 and TRBJ1-6, is GAGVSQSPSNKVTEKGKDVELRCDPISGHTALYWYRQSLGQGLEFLIYFQGNSAPDKSGLPSDRFSAERTGGSVSTLTIQRTQQEDSAVYLCASSLAPGGRSPLHFGNGTRLTVT.

J is TRBJ2-5 and V is TRBV14; perhaps TRBD1 as D (6 bases). The CDR3 totals 11 residues. CDR1 is SGHDN, CDR2 FVKESK, per germline. Between the trimmed V and J ends, which lost 5 bases and 12 bases, there was a span of 13 bases. The CDR3 nucleotides read TGTGCCAGCAGCTACGGACAGAAAGAGTACTTC. Residues: CASSYGQKEYF.

The V call is TRBV19, the J call TRBJ1-5; D is uncertain. V lost 9 bases to trimming and J lost 7 bases, with 19 bases between them. Germline V gene sequence: CDR1 LNHDA, CDR2 SQIVND (reference sequence). CDR3 length: 14 amino acids. The CDR3: CASQVLGVGQPQHF. The CDR3 coding sequence is TGTGCCAGCCAAGTTCTCGGGGTAGGGCAGCCCCAGCATTTT. Together with reference TRBV19 and TRBJ1-5, the CDR3 gives the full variable domain: DGGITQSPKYLFRKEGQNVTLSCEQNLNHDAMYWYRQDPGQGLRLIYYSQIVNDFQKGDIAEGYSVSREKKESFPLTVTSAQKNPTAFYLCASQVLGVGQPQHFGDGTRLSIL.

The chain carries TRBV11-2 and TRBJ2-7, with 8 bases fitting TRBD1. This CDR3 spans 13 amino acids. Trimming at V came to 5 bases and at J to 3 bases, leaving 3 bases not matched to a gene. Germline assignment: CDR1 SGHAT and CDR2 FQNNGV. The CDR3, as DNA: TGTGCCAGCAGCGCCGGACAGGGCTACGAGCAGTACTTC. Encoded protein: CASSAGQGYEQYF.

The chain recombines TRBV6-2 or TRBV6-3 with TRBJ1-5; unclear D gene. This CDR3 comprises 13 residues. Between the trimmed V and J ends, which lost 5 bases and 4 bases, there was a span of 9 bases. The germline V gene has CDR1 MNHEY and CDR2 SVGEGT. CDR3 in DNA: TGTGCCAGCAGTAATGGGCCTAATCAGCCCCAGCATTTT. Amino acids: CASSNGPNQPQHF.